This T cell receptor beta chain emerged from a study of OX40 agonist ivuxolimab in advanced cancers. The table came from immunoSEQ multiplex PCR; TCRdb's copy has only in-frame clones and leaves some out. Counted here are 75,000 to 95,000 clones, roughly 90% occurring once; the ten biggest clones make up 9% to 10%. Germline values: CDR1 LNHDA, CDR2 SQIVND (reference sequence). This CDR3 comprises 15 residues. V was shortened by 3 bases and J by 0 bases, with 9 bases between the two germline ends. The chain uses TRBV19 and TRBJ1-5; D remains ambiguous. This TCR was recovered from an adult with an advanced solid tumor such as melanoma, head and neck, liver or kidney cancer. The sample in question was CD4+ or CD8+ T cells sorted from blood, obtained in a trial of the OX40 agonist ivuxolimab. The CDR3 is CASSMGRYSNQPQHF. The CDR3 DNA reads as TGTGCCAGTAGTATGGGCAGATATAGCAATCAGCCCCAGCATTTT.